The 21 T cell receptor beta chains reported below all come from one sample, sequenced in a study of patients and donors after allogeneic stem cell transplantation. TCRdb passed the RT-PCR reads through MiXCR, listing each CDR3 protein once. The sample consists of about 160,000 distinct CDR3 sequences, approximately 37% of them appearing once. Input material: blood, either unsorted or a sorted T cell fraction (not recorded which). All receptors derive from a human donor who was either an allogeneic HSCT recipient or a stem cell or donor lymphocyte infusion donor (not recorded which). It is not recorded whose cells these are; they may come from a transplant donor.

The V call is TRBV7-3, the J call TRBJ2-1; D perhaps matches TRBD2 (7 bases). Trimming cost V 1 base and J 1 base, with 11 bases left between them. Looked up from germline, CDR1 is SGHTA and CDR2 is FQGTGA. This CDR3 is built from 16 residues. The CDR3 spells CASSLMAGASYNEQFF. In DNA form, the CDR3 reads TGTGCCAGCAGCTTAATGGCGGGGGCTTCCTACAATGAGCAGTTCTTC.

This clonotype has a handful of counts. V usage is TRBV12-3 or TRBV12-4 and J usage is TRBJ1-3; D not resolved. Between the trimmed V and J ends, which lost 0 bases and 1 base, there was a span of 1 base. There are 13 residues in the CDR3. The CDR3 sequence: CASSLASGNTIYF. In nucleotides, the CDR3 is TGTGCCAGCAGTTTAGCTTCTGGAAACACCATATATTTT.

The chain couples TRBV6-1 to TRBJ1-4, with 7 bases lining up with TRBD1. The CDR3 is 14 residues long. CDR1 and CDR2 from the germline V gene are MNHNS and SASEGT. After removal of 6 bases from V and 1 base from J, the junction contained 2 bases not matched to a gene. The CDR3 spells CASSDRVTNEKLFF. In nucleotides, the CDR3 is TGTGCCAGCAGCGACAGGGTAACTAATGAAAAACTGTTTTTT.

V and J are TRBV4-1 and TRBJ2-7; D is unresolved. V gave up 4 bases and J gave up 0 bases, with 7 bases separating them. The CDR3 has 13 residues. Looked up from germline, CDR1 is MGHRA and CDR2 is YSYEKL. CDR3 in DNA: TGCGCCAGCAGCCCACCTTCCTCCTACGAGCAGTACTTC. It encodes CASSPPSSYEQYF.

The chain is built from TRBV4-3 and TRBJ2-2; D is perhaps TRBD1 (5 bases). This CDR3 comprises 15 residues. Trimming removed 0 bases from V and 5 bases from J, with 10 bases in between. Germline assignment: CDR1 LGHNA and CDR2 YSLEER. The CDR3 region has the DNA TGCGCCAGCAGCCAAGACAGGGCAGGAACCGGGGAGCTGTTTTTT. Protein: CASSQDRAGTGELFF.

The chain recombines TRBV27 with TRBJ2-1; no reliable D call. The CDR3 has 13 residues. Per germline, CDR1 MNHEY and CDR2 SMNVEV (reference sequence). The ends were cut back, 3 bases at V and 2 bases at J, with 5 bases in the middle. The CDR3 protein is CASSFGAYNEQFF. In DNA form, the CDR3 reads TGTGCCAGCAGTTTTGGGGCCTACAATGAGCAGTTCTTC.

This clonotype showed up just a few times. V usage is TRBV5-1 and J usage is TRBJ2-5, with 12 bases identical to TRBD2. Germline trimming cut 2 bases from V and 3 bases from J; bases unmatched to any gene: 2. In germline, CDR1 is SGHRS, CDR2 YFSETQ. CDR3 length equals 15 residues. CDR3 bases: TGCGCCAGCAGCTTCAGACTAGCGGGGGAAGAGACCCAGTACTTC. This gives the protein CASSFRLAGEETQYF. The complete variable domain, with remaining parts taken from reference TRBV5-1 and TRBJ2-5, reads KAGVTQTPRYLIKTRGQQVTLSCSPISGHRSVSWYQQTPGQGLQFLFEYFSETQRNKGNFPGRFSGRQFSNSRSEMNVSTLELGDSALYLCASSFRLAGEETQYFGPGTRLLVL.

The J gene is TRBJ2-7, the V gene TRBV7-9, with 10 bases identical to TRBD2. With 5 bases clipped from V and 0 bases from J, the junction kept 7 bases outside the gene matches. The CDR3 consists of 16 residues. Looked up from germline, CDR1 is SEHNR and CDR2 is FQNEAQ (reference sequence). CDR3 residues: CASSALAGVFSYEQYF. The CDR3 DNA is TGTGCCAGCAGCGCCCTAGCGGGGGTATTCTCCTACGAGCAGTACTTC.

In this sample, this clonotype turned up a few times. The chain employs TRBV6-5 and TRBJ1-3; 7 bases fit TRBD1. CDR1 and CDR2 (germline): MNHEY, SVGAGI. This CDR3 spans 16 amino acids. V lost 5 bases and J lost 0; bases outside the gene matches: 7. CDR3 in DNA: TGTGCCAGCAGTACCCGACAGGGCCCCTCTGGAAACACCATATATTTT. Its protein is CASSTRQGPSGNTIYF.

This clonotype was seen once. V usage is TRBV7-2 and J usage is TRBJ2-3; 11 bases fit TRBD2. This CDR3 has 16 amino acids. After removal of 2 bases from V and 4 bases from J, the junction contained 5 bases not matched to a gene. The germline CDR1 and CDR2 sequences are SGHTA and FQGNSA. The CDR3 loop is CASSLISGGAADTQYF. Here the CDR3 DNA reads TGTGCCAGCAGCTTAATTAGCGGGGGGGCGGCAGATACGCAGTATTTT.

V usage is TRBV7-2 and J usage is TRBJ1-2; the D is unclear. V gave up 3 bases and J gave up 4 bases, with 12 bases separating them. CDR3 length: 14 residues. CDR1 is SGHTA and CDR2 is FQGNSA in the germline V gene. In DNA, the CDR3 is TGTGCCAGCAGCTTCAGCGACGGATTCTATGGCTACACCTTC. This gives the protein CASSFSDGFYGYTF.

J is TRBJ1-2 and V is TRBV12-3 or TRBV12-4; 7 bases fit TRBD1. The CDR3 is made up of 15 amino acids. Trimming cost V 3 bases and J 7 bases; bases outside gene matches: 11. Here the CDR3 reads CASSLRAGGHSGYTF. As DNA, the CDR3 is TGTGCCAGCAGTTTGAGGGCAGGGGGGCATTCTGGCTACACCTTC.

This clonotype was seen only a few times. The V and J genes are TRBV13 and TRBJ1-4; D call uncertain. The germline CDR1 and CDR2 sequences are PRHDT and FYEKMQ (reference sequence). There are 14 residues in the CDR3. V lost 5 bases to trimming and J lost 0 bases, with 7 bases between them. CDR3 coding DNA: TGTGCCAGCAGCACGGGAGCAACTAATGAAAAACTGTTTTTT. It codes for CASSTGATNEKLFF.

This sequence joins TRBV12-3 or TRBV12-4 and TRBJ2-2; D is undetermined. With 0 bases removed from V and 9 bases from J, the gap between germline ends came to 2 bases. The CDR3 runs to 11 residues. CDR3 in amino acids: CASSLARELFF. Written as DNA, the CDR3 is TGTGCCAGCAGTTTAGCCCGGGAGCTGTTTTTT.

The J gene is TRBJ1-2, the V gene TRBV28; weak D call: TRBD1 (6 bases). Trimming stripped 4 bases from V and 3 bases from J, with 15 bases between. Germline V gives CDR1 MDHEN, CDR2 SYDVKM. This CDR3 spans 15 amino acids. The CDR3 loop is CASSSPWGADYGYTF. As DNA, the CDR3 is TGTGCCAGCAGTTCTCCGTGGGGGGCCGACTATGGCTACACCTTC.

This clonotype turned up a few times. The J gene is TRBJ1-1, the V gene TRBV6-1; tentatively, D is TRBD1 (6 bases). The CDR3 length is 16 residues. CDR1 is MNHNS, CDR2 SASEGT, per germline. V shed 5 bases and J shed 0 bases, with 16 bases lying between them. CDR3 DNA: TGTGCCAGCAGTCACACTGGACAGAGGTTGAACACTGAAGCTTTCTTT. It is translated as CASSHTGQRLNTEAFF.

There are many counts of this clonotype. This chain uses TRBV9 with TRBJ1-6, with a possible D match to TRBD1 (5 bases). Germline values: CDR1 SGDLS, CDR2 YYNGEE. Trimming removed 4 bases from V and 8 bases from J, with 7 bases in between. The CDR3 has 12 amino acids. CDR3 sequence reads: CASSRGDSPLHF. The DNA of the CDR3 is TGTGCCAGCAGCCGAGGGGATTCACCCCTCCACTTT.

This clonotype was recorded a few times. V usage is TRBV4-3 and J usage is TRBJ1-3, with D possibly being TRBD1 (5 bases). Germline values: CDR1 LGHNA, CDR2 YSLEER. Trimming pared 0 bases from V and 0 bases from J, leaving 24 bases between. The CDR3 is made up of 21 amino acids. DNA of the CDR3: TGCGCCAGCAGCCAAGATGTTTCGGGGTGGGGACTTCCCCTCTCTGGAAACACCATATATTTT. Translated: CASSQDVSGWGLPLSGNTIYF.

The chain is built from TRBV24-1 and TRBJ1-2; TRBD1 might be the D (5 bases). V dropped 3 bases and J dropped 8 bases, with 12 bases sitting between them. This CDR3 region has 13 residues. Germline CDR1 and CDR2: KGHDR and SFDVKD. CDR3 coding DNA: TGTGCCACCAGTGATATTACAGGTGGCGGCTACACCTTC. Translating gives CATSDITGGGYTF.

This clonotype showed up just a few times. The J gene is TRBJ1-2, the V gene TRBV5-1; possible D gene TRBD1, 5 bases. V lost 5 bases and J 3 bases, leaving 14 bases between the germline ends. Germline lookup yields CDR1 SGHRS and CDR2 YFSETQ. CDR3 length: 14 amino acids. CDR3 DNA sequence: TGCGCCAGCAGGGTCGGGGGATTTCACTATGGCTACACCTTC. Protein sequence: CASRVGGFHYGYTF.

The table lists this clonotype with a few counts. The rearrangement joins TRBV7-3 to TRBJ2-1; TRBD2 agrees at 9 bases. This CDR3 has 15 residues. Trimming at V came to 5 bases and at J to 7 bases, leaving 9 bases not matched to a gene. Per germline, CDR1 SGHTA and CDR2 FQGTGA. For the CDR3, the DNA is TGTGCCAGCAGCATATCTAGCGGGGTTATAAATGAGCAGTTCTTC. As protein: CASSISSGVINEQFF.